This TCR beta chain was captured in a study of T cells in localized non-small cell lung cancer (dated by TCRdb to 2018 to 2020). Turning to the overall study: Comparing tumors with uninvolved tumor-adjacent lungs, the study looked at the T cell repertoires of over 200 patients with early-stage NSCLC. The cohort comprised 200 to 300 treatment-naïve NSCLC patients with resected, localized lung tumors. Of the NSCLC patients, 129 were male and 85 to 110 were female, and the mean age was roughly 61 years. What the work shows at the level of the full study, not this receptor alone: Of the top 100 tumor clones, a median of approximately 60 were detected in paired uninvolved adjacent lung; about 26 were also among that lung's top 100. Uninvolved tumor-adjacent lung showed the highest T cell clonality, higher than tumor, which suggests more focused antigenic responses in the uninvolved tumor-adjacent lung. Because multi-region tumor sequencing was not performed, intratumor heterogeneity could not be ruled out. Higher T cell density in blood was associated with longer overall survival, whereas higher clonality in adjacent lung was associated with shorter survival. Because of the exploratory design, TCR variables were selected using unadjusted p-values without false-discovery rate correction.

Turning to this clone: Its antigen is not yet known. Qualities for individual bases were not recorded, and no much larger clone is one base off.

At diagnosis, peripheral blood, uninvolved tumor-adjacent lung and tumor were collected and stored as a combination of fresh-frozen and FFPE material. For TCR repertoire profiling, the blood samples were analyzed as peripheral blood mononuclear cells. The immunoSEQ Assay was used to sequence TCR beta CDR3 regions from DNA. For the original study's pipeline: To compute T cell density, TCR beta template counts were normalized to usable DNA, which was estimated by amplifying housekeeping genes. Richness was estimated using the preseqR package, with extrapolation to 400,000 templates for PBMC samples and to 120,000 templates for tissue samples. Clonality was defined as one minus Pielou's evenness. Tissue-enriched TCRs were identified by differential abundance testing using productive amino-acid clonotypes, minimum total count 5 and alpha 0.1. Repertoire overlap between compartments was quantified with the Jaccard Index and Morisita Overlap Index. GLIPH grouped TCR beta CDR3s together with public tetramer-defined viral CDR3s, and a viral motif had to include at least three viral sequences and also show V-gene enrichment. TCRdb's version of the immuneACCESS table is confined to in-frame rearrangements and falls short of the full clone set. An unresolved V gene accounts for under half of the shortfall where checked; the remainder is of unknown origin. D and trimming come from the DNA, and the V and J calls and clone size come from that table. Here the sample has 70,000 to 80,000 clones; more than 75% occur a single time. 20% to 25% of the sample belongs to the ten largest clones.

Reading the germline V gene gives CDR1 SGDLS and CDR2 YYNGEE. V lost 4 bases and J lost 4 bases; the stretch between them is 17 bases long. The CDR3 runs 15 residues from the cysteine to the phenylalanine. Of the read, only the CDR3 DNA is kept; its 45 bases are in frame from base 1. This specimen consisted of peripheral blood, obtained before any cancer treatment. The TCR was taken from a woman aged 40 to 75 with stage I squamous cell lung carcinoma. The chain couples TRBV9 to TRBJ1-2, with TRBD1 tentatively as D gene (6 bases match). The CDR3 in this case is CASSPQGGGSYGYTF. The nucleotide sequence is TGTGCCAGCAGCCCCCAAGGGGGGGGATCCTATGGCTACACCTTC.